These 20 T cell receptor beta chains originate from one sample sequenced in a study of blood T cell repertoires in COVID-19. Clones were read by immunoSEQ multiplex PCR, and TCRdb kept only the in-frame ones, dropping some. The repertoire consists of some 99,000 clones, with around four fifths occurring once and the leading ten covering 15% to 20%. The material sequenced was peripheral blood. Every receptor here comes from a woman between 55 and 75 years old with acute or convalescent COVID-19.

V usage is TRBV24-1 and J usage is TRBJ2-5, with 11 bases aligning to TRBD2. J was trimmed by 2 bases and V by 4 bases; bases with no gene match: 5. Germline V gene sequence: CDR1 KGHDR, CDR2 SFDVKD. This CDR3 is 16 amino acids long. The chain's CDR3 is CATSDPRLAGQETQYF. The CDR3 nucleotides are TGTGCCACCAGTGACCCCCGACTAGCGGGACAAGAGACCCAGTACTTC.

The chain has TRBV24-1 and TRBJ2-2; the D gene is possibly TRBD1 (6 bases). The germline gives CDR1 KGHDR, CDR2 SFDVKD. Between the trimmed V and J ends, which lost 6 bases and 12 bases, there was a span of 28 bases. This CDR3 contains 17 residues. CDR3 residues: CATSLTPGTRSRVKLFF. CDR3 nucleotides: TGTGCCACCAGTCTCACCCCAGGGACACGTTCCAGAGTGAAGCTGTTTTTT.

The chain recombines TRBV24-1 with TRBJ1-5, with D tentatively TRBD1 (5 bases). V was trimmed by 3 bases and J by 6 bases, leaving 11 bases between them. Germline CDR1 reads KGHDR; CDR2 reads SFDVKD. The CDR3 consists of 14 residues. CDR3 residues: CATSDAGWPQPQHF. The CDR3 nucleotides are TGTGCCACCAGTGATGCAGGGTGGCCTCAGCCCCAGCATTTT.

The chain employs TRBV6-5 and TRBJ1-5; D not certain. The CDR3 length is 14 residues. The germline V and J ends were trimmed by 5 bases and 6 bases, with 14 bases remaining between them. Germline values: CDR1 MNHEY, CDR2 SVGAGI. Here the CDR3 reads CASSISSRFQPQHF. As DNA, the CDR3 is TGTGCCAGCAGTATATCCAGCAGGTTTCAGCCCCAGCATTTT.

The chain combines TRBV7-3 with TRBJ1-1; no firm D call. V shed 5 bases and J shed 1 base, with 14 bases lying between them. CDR3 size: 15 residues. Germline V gives CDR1 SGHTA, CDR2 FQGTGA. This CDR3 reads CASSLYEARNTEAFF. CDR3 coding DNA: TGTGCCAGCAGCCTATACGAGGCAAGGAACACTGAAGCTTTCTTT.

The chain joins TRBV29-1 to TRBJ2-4, with a weak D call TRBD2 (6 bases). CDR1 SQVTM and CDR2 ANQGSEA come from the germline V gene. V lost 7 bases and J 1 base, leaving 14 bases between the germline ends. The CDR3 extends over 14 amino acids. The CDR3 DNA is TGCAGCGCAGACACAGGAGGGGCCAAAAACATTCAGTACTTC. Translation gives CSADTGGAKNIQYF.

The V and J genes are TRBV4-1 and TRBJ1-2, with a weak D call TRBD1 (5 bases). Germline loops: CDR1 MGHRA, CDR2 YSYEKL. The CDR3 covers 15 residues. V lost 0 bases and J lost 14, with 22 bases in between. The CDR3 region is CASSQDSITGAASTF. For the CDR3, the DNA is TGCGCCAGCAGCCAAGACTCTATTACTGGGGCGGCCTCGACCTTC.

This chain connects TRBV28 to TRBJ2-5, with 7 bases aligning to TRBD1. Losses at the gene ends were 5 bases for V and 1 base for J; bases not matched to a gene: 4. The CDR3 spans 14 residues. From germline, CDR1 is MDHEN and CDR2 SYDVKM. The CDR3 loop is CASSRTGPQETQYF. CDR3 DNA: TGTGCCAGCAGTCGGACAGGCCCCCAAGAGACCCAGTACTTC.

The rearrangement links TRBV10-3 to TRBJ1-4; D is unresolved. V lost 8 bases and J lost 8, with 9 bases in between. The CDR3 extends over 11 amino acids. The germline V gene has CDR1 ENHRY and CDR2 SYGVKD. The CDR3, as DNA: TGTGCCATCTCTGCAGGCGAAAAACTGTTTTTT. As protein: CAISAGEKLFF.

The chain recombines TRBV28 with TRBJ2-7; 7 bases map to TRBD1. The CDR3 runs 13 residues. Trimming took 3 bases from V and 4 from J; bases not matched to a gene: 3. Germline CDR1 and CDR2: MDHEN and SYDVKM. CDR3 in amino acids: CASSLGTAYEQYF. The CDR3 coding sequence is TGTGCCAGCAGTTTGGGGACAGCTTACGAGCAGTACTTC.

The chain uses TRBV10-3 and TRBJ1-6; tentatively, D is TRBD1 (5 bases). Germline CDR1 is ENHRY and CDR2 is SYGVKD. The V and J ends lost 7 bases and 6 bases respectively, with 10 bases between them. The CDR3 runs 13 residues. The CDR3 loop reads CAITRGSNSPLHF. In DNA form, the CDR3 reads TGTGCCATCACCCGGGGGAGTAATTCACCCCTCCACTTT.

V is TRBV10-3 and J is TRBJ2-7, with TRBD2 matching over 8 bases. V lost 7 bases to trimming and J lost 0 bases; unmatched junction nucleotides: 8. This CDR3 has 15 residues. Germline V lookup: CDR1 ENHRY, CDR2 SYGVKD. CDR3 in amino acids: CAIKGSGDSSYEQYF. In DNA, the CDR3 is TGTGCCATCAAAGGTAGCGGGGATAGCTCCTACGAGCAGTACTTC.

V and J are TRBV6-2 or TRBV6-3 and TRBJ2-5; 7 bases agree with TRBD2. Losses at the gene ends were 6 bases for V and 3 bases for J; bases not matched to a gene: 7. Germline CDR1 MNHEY, CDR2 SVGEGT. There are 14 residues in the CDR3. CDR3 sequence (DNA): TGTGCCAGCAGCCGTAGCGGGCCTGAAGAGACCCAGTACTTC. Translating it yields CASSRSGPEETQYF.

This chain links TRBV7-9 with TRBJ1-6; possibly TRBD1 for D (6 bases). The CDR3 is 16 amino acids. V dropped 6 bases and J dropped 5 bases, with 17 bases sitting between them. The germline gives CDR1 SEHNR, CDR2 FQNEAQ (reference sequence). The CDR3 DNA reads as TGTGCCAGCAGTCTCAACGACAGGTCCAATAATTCACCCCTCCACTTT. Translation: CASSLNDRSNNSPLHF.

The rearrangement joins TRBV4-1 to TRBJ1-4, with 7 nucleotides matching TRBD1. J lost 8 bases, V lost 0 bases, and 6 bases had no gene match. The CDR3 covers 15 residues. CDR1 MGHRA and CDR2 YSYEKL come from the germline V gene. The CDR3 DNA reads TGCGCCAGCAGCCAAGATCGACAGGGTCTGGAAAAACTGTTTTTT. Translated, it gives CASSQDRQGLEKLFF.

This chain uses TRBV6-2 or TRBV6-3 with TRBJ2-3; D is ambiguous. V lost 4 bases, J lost 6 bases, and 8 bases lay in between. The CDR3 loop spans 12 amino acids. Germline V CDR1 and CDR2: MNHEY, SVGEGT. The CDR3 DNA reads as TGTGCCAGCAGTTCCGTGGGCGATACGCAGTATTTT. Translated, it gives CASSSVGDTQYF.

The rearrangement uses TRBV27 and TRBJ1-6, with D hard to call. This CDR3 is 13 amino acids long. Germline loops: CDR1 MNHEY, CDR2 SMNVEV (reference sequence). The ends were cut back, 8 bases at V and 7 bases at J, with 12 bases in the middle. CDR3 sequence reads: CASGREKNSPLHF. DNA of the CDR3: TGTGCCAGCGGGAGAGAGAAGAATTCACCCCTCCACTTT.

V and J are TRBV24-1 and TRBJ2-1; 7 positions agree with TRBD2. The V and J ends lost 2 bases and 0 bases, in that order; junction bases with no gene match: 3. Germline V lookup: CDR1 KGHDR, CDR2 SFDVKD. The length of the CDR3 is 16 residues. CDR3 region: CATSDSGGSSYNEQFF. The CDR3 bases are TGTGCCACCAGTGATTCTGGCGGGAGCTCCTACAATGAGCAGTTCTTC.

This clone was observed a single time. The chain joins TRBV18 to TRBJ2-7, with 11 bases lining up with TRBD2. V was pared by 3 bases and J by 3 bases, with 1 base of the junction left unmatched. Germline-derived CDR1 and CDR2 are KGHSH and LQKENI. The CDR3 is 14 residues long. The CDR3: CASSPGTSGYEQYF. The CDR3 region has the DNA TGTGCCAGCTCACCCGGGACTAGCGGCTACGAGCAGTACTTC.

The chain combines TRBV6-5 with TRBJ2-2; TRBD1 might be the D (5 bases). The length of the CDR3 is 15 residues. The germline V gene encodes CDR1 MNHEY and CDR2 SVGAGI. The V and J ends lost 10 bases and 0 bases respectively, with 15 bases between them. This CDR3 reads CATILGQANTGELFF. The CDR3 region has the DNA TGTGCCACCATTCTGGGGCAGGCGAACACCGGGGAGCTGTTTTTT.